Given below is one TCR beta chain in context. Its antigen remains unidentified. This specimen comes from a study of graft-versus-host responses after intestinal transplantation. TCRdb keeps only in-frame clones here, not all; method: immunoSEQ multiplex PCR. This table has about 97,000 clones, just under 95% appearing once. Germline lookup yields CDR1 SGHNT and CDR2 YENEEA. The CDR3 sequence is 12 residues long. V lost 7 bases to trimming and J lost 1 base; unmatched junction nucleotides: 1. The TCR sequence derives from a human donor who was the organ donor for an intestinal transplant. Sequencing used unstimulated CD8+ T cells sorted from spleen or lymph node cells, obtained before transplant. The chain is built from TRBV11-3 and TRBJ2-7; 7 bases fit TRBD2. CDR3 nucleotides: TGTGCCAGCACAGCGGGGTCCTACGAGCAGTACTTC. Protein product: CASTAGSYEQYF.